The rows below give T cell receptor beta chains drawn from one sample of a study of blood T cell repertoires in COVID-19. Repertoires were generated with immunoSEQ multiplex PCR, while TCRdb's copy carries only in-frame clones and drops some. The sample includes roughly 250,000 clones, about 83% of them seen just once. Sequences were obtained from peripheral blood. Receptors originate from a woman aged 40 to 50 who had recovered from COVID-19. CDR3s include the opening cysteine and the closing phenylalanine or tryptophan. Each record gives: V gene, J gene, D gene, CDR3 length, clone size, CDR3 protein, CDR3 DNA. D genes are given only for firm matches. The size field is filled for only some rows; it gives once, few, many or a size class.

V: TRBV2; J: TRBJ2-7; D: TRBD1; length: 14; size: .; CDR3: CASGRTGSSYEQYF; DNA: TGTGCCAGCGGGCGGACAGGCAGCTCCTACGAGCAGTACTTC
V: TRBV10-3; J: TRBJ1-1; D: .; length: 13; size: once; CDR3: CAIRGDLNTEAFF; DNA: TGTGCCATACGGGGGGACTTGAACACTGAAGCTTTCTTT
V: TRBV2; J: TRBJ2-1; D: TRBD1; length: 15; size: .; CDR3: CASSEAGQGDNEQFF; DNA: TGTGCCAGCAGTGAAGCAGGACAGGGGGACAATGAGCAGTTCTTC
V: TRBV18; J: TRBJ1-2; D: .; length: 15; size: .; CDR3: CASSPTFGGDYGYTF; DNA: TGTGCCAGCTCACCCACCTTCGGGGGAGACTATGGCTACACCTTC
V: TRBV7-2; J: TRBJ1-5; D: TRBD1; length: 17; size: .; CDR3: CASSYRTGGFSNQPQHF; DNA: TGTGCCAGCAGCTACCGGACAGGGGGTTTCTCCAATCAGCCCCAGCATTTT
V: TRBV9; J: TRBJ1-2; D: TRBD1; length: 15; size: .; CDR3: CASSVEGQGDYGYTF; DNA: TGTGCCAGCAGCGTAGAGGGACAGGGAGACTATGGCTACACCTTC
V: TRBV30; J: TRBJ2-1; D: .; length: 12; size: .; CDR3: CAWSTPTSEQFF; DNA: TGTGCCTGGAGTACTCCAACGAGTGAGCAGTTCTTC
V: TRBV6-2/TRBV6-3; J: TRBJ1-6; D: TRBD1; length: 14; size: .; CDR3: CASSRTGGNSPLHF; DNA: TGTGCCAGCAGTCGTACAGGGGGAAATTCACCCCTCCACTTT
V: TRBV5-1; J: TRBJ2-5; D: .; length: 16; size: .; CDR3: CASSLEPDGSGGPQYF; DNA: TGCGCCAGCAGCTTGGAGCCGGACGGGTCCGGGGGGCCCCAGTACTTC
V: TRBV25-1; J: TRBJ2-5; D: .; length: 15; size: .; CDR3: CASTSTGGGWETQYF; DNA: TGTGCCAGCACCTCGACAGGAGGAGGTTGGGAGACCCAGTACTTC
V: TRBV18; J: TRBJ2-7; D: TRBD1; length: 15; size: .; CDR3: CASSQDRTSSYEQYF; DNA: TGTGCCAGCTCACAGGACAGGACCAGCTCCTACGAGCAGTACTTC
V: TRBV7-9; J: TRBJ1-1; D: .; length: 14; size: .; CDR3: CASSERGLNTEAFF; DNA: TGTGCCAGCAGCGAAAGGGGCCTGAACACTGAAGCTTTCTTT
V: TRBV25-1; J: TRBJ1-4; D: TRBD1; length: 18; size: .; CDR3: CASSERRDSALANEKLFF; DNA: TGTGCCAGCAGTGAACGGCGGGACAGCGCACTCGCTAATGAAAAACTGTTTTTT
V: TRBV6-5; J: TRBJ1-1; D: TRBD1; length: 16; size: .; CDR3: CASSYGQGPSGTEAFF; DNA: TGTGCCAGCAGCTACGGACAGGGCCCATCGGGCACTGAAGCTTTCTTT